This TCR beta chain came from a study of T cell clonotyping in hematopoietic cell transplantation. Turning to the study itself: Cytoreduction preceded collection of pretransplant recipient samples.

Documented time point: recipient sample about 28 days before transplant, after cytoreduction. Method: immunoSEQ multiplex PCR; TCRdb's copy keeps in-frame clones and lacks some. The sample lists some 49,000 clones, more than 75% seen once, with under 7% in the top ten. The clonotype originates from a man aged 55 to 70 with biphenotypic leukemia. Some clones in this sample may be carry-over from other donors' samples. This sample comprised peripheral blood mononuclear cells, obtained before stem cell transplant.

In DNA, the CDR3 is TGTGCCAGTAGTACCTCGATTGGGGCCAACGTCCTGACTTTC. It encodes CASSTSIGANVLTF. The V and J genes are TRBV19 and TRBJ2-6, with unresolved D. CDR1 and CDR2 (germline): LNHDA, SQIVND (reference sequence). CDR3 length: 14 amino acids. Trimming took 4 bases from V and 3 from J, leaving 7 bases between them.